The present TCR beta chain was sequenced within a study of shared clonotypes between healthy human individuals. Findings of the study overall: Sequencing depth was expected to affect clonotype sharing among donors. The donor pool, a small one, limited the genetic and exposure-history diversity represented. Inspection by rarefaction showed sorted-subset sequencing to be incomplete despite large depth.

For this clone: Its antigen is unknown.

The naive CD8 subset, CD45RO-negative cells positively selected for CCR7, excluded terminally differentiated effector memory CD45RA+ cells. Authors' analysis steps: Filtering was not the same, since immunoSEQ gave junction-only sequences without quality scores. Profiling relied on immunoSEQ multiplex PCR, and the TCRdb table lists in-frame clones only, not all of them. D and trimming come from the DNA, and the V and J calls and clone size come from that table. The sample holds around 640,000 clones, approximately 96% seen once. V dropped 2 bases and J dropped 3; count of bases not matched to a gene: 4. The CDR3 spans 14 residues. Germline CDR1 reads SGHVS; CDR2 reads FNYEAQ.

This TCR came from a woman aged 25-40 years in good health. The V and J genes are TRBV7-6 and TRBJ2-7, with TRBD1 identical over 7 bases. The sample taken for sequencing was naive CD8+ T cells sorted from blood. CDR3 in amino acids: CASSLTSGGYEQYF. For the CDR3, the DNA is TGTGCCAGCAGCTTAACTTCAGGGGGCTACGAGCAGTACTTC.